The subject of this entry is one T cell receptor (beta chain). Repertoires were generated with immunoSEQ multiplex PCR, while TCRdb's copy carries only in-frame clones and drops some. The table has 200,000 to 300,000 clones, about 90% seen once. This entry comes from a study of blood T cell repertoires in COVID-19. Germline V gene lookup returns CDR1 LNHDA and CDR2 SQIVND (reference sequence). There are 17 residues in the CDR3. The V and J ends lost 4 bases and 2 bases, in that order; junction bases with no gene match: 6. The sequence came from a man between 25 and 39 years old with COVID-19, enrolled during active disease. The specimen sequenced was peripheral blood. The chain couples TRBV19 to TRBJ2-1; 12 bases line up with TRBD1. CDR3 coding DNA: TGTGCCAGTAGTACAGGGACAGGGGGCACGGCCTACAATGAGCAGTTCTTC. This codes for CASSTGTGGTAYNEQFF.